This T cell receptor (beta chain) stems from a study of T-cell memory formation after mild COVID-19. Study observations and caveats: Clones shrinking from day 15 to 85 showed even CD4/CD8 mixes; later expanders tilted CD4+.

This clonotype was recorded a few times. The antigen is not known. An end of the junction differs from the germline gene, which may be a read error. One entry per CDR3 protein, called by TCRdb with MiXCR from the 5' RACE reads. The sample holds approximately 300,000 distinct CDR3 sequences, roughly 8.2% seen once. The CDR3 covers 14 residues. From germline, CDR1 is SGHAT and CDR2 FQNNGV. The specimen was PBMCs or a T cell subset sorted from them (not recorded which). The chain is built from TRBV11-2 and TRBJ2-1; TRBD2 might be the D (6 bases). This sequence originates from a man younger than 30 who had mild COVID-19 (a few samples of this study predate the infection). Cell type and time point are not known. CDR3: CASSLARAGRRQLF. DNA for the CDR3: TGTGCCAGCAGCTTAGCCAGGGCGGGGCGTCGGCAACTCTTC. The full variable domain, with the rest looked up from reference TRBV11-2 and TRBJ2-1, is EAGVAQSPRYKIIEKRQSVAFWCNPISGHATLYWYQQILGQGPKLLIQFQNNGVVDDSQLPKDRFSAERLKGVDSTLKIQPAKLEDSAVYLCASSLARAGRRQLFGPGTRLTVL.